This TCR beta chain was observed in a study of blood T cell repertoires in COVID-19. The wider study: Whether acute or convalescent, the COVID-19 samples came from the United States, Italy and Spain. T cells, B-cell-depleted T cells, or PBMCs provided the cDNA or gDNA that served as material.

Authors' data handling: Estimation of nucleated cell counts was performed using reference gene primer amplification. Measured with immunoSEQ multiplex PCR; TCRdb has only the in-frame clones, and not every one. The V and J calls and clone size were taken over from that table, and D and trimming were inferred from the DNA. The sample shows about 46,000 clones, roughly four fifths of them seen only once. This clone appeared once. Germline assignment: CDR1 MNHNS and CDR2 SASEGT. The CDR3 loop spans 16 amino acids. V lost 3 bases, J lost 2 bases, and 6 bases stayed unmatched. The sequence derives from a man between 60 and 70 years old with active COVID-19. The sample taken for sequencing was peripheral blood. The V call is TRBV6-1, the J call TRBJ2-3; TRBD1 matches 9 bases. The CDR3 region has the DNA TGTGCCAGCAGTGATGCCGGGACAGGGTACACAGATACGCAGTATTTT. Amino acid sequence: CASSDAGTGYTDTQYF.